This entry lists 20 T cell receptor beta chains sequenced from one sample in a study of CD8 T cells in Susac syndrome. Roughly 0.5 to 1 ug RNA was reverse transcribed with random hexamers. TCRdb reprocessed the immunoSEQ multiplex PCR reads via MiXCR and lists one record per CDR3 protein. The sample includes 150,000 or so distinct CDR3 sequences, around 94% of them seen just once. The sample consisted of CD4+ T cells from PBMCs. Receptors were obtained from a human donor in good health.

The chain combines TRBV19 with TRBJ2-1; 11 bases line up with TRBD2. The germline V gene has CDR1 LNHDA and CDR2 SQIVND (reference sequence). The CDR3 is 15 residues long. The V gene end was trimmed by 3 bases and the J gene end by 12 bases; junction bases not matched to a gene: 10. CDR3 nucleotides: TGTGCCAGTAGTATTAATAGCGGGGGGGCCTCAGGGCAGTTCTTC. Encoded protein: CASSINSGGASGQFF.

The V and J genes are TRBV4-3 and TRBJ2-7, with TRBD1 matching 9 bases. Germline V gene data show CDR1 as LGHNA and CDR2 as YSLEER. The junction had 4 bases not matched to a gene; V was cut back by 4 bases and J by 6 bases. CDR3 size: 13 residues. Here the CDR3 reads CASSREQGAEQYF. CDR3 coding DNA: TGCGCCAGCAGCCGGGAACAGGGGGCCGAGCAGTACTTC.

The DNA for the CDR3 is TGTGCCACCAGTGATTCAAAAGGGGGCGCGAAAGAGCAGTACTTC. Its translation: CATSDSKGGAKEQYF. V usage is TRBV24-1 and J usage is TRBJ2-7; the match to TRBD1 covers 7 bases. Germline lookup yields CDR1 KGHDR and CDR2 SFDVKD. This CDR3 contains 15 residues. After removal of 2 bases from V and 7 bases from J, the junction contained 10 bases not matched to a gene.

The chain is built from TRBV24-1 and TRBJ1-5; D might be TRBD1 (6 bases). V lost 4 bases and J 0 bases, leaving 12 bases between the germline ends. The CDR3 loop spans 16 amino acids. Germline CDR1 reads KGHDR; CDR2 reads SFDVKD. CDR3: CATSDSGTSSNQPQHF. DNA for the CDR3: TGTGCCACCAGTGACTCCGGGACAAGTAGCAATCAGCCCCAGCATTTT.

This chain uses TRBV20-1 with TRBJ1-1; D might be TRBD1 (5 bases). CDR3 length: 13 residues. V shed 6 bases and J shed 0 bases, with 11 bases lying between them. Germline assignment: CDR1 DFQATT and CDR2 SNEGSKA (reference sequence). The CDR3 sequence is CSAWTTLNTEAFF. The CDR3 DNA reads TGCAGTGCGTGGACAACACTGAACACTGAAGCTTTCTTT.

CDR3 sequence (DNA): TGCGCCAGCAGAGTACCACAGGGTAACAATGAGCAGTTCTTC. Its translation: CASRVPQGNNEQFF. The gene calls are TRBV5-1 and TRBJ2-1; the D gene is possibly TRBD1 (6 bases). The CDR3 runs to 14 residues. The germline gives CDR1 SGHRS, CDR2 YFSETQ. The V end lost 5 bases, the J end lost 5 bases, and 14 bases lay between the germline ends.

The chain uses TRBV5-1 and TRBJ2-7, with D uncertain. Germline CDR1 and CDR2: SGHRS and YFSETQ. The CDR3 covers 16 residues. V lost 1 base and J lost 0, with 14 bases in between. The CDR3 sequence is CASSLYRTASSYEQYF. The CDR3, as DNA: TGCGCCAGCAGCTTGTACCGGACGGCAAGCTCCTACGAGCAGTACTTC.

The chain has TRBV7-2 and TRBJ2-1; D is ambiguous. Trimming cost V 1 base and J 8 bases, with 9 bases left between them. Germline V lookup: CDR1 SGHTA, CDR2 FQGNSA. The CDR3 is made up of 13 amino acids. The CDR3 sequence is CASSLVSAHEQFF. The CDR3 DNA is TGTGCCAGCAGCTTAGTTAGTGCCCATGAGCAGTTCTTC.

V is TRBV28 and J is TRBJ2-2, with D uncertain. Per the germline V gene, CDR1 is MDHEN and CDR2 is SYDVKM. The CDR3 spans 11 residues. V was clipped by 2 bases and J by 5 bases, with 0 bases between them. The DNA for the CDR3 is TGTGCCAGCAGTTTAACCGGGGAGCTGTTTTTT. Encoded protein: CASSLTGELFF. Looking up the rest from reference TRBV28 and TRBJ2-2 gives the full variable domain: DVKVTQSSRYLVKRTGEKVFLECVQDMDHENMFWYRQDPGLGLRLIYFSYDVKMKEKGDIPEGYSVSREKKERFSLILESASTNQTSMYLCASSLTGELFFGEGSRLTVL.

This clonotype was observed a single time. The chain is built from TRBV28 and TRBJ1-5, with D possibly TRBD1 on 6 matching bases. The V gene lost 6 bases and the J gene lost 6 bases, with 15 bases spanning the gap. The germline gives CDR1 MDHEN, CDR2 SYDVKM. This CDR3 is built from 14 residues. The CDR3, as DNA: TGTGCCAGCAGCCCCGGACAGAAGGGTCAGCCCCAGCATTTT. Translating it yields CASSPGQKGQPQHF. Full variable domain (outside the CDR3, taken from reference TRBV28 and TRBJ1-5): DVKVTQSSRYLVKRTGEKVFLECVQDMDHENMFWYRQDPGLGLRLIYFSYDVKMKEKGDIPEGYSVSREKKERFSLILESASTNQTSMYLCASSPGQKGQPQHFGDGTRLSIL.

The CDR3 reads CATSDALAGDIQYF. In DNA form, the CDR3 reads TGTGCCACCAGTGATGCCCTAGCGGGTGACATTCAGTACTTC. The chain couples TRBV24-1 to TRBJ2-4, with TRBD2 identical over 8 bases. The germline CDR1 and CDR2 sequences are KGHDR and SFDVKD. V dropped 3 bases and J dropped 8; count of bases not matched to a gene: 5. The length of the CDR3 is 14 residues.

The J gene is TRBJ2-3, the V gene TRBV12-3 or TRBV12-4, with 8 positions matching TRBD2. This CDR3 region has 14 residues. J gave up 6 bases and V 5 bases, and 7 bases lay outside the gene matches. The CDR3 DNA follows: TGTGCCAGCAGTGCAAGCGGGGGCTGGGATACGCAGTATTTT. Its translation is CASSASGGWDTQYF.

The rearrangement uses TRBV20-1 and TRBJ1-5; D not certain. This CDR3 has 16 residues. Per germline, CDR1 DFQATT and CDR2 SNEGSKA (reference sequence). The V and J ends lost 0 bases and 2 bases respectively, with 14 bases between them. As DNA, the CDR3 is TGCAGTGCTAGAGATGGAGGTCCTTGGGGCAATCAGCCCCAGCATTTT. Its translation: CSARDGGPWGNQPQHF.

The chain links TRBV20-1 to TRBJ2-7; D remains unclear. Germline CDR1 is DFQATT and CDR2 is SNEGSKA (reference sequence). The CDR3 has 12 amino acids. V was clipped by 6 bases and J by 7 bases, with 16 bases between them. The CDR3 nucleotides read TGCAGTGCCACGGACGGAACCGAGGAGCAGTACTTC. It is translated as CSATDGTEEQYF.

The genes are TRBV23-1 and TRBJ2-7, with 10 positions matching TRBD2. TRBV23-1 is reported as an ORF; its role is uncertain. The CDR3 has 17 residues. With V trimmed by 4 bases and J by 3 bases, 12 bases remained unmatched. The chain's CDR3 is CASSPTRGSGGYYEQYF. The CDR3 nucleotides are TGCGCCAGCAGTCCGACCCGCGGTAGCGGGGGGTACTACGAGCAGTACTTC.

The chain joins TRBV30 to TRBJ1-1; D may be TRBD1 (6 bases). The CDR3 has 13 residues. V was shortened by 5 bases and J by 1 base, with 11 bases between the two germline ends. CDR1 and CDR2 (germline): GTSNPN, SVGIG (reference sequence). CDR3 DNA sequence: TGTGCCTGGGCCAGACAGGAGAACACTGAAGCTTTCTTT. This translates into CAWARQENTEAFF.

The chain joins TRBV15 to TRBJ2-7, with D possibly TRBD2 on 6 matching bases. CDR3 length: 13 residues. In germline, CDR1 is LNHNV, CDR2 YYDKDF (reference sequence). The ends were cut back, 3 bases at V and 3 bases at J, with 9 bases in the middle. The DNA for the CDR3 is TGTGCCACCAGCAGTTGGCGGGGCTACGAGCAGTACTTC. It translates to CATSSWRGYEQYF.

The chain employs TRBV2 and TRBJ2-7, with 8 bases that match TRBD1. The CDR3 loop spans 14 amino acids. Germline CDR1 reads SNHLY; CDR2 reads FYNNEI. The V and J ends lost 3 bases and 9 bases, in that order; junction bases with no gene match: 10. CDR3 bases: TGTGCCAGCAGTGAGCGGGACAGGTCTACGGTGCAGTACTTC. Its protein is CASSERDRSTVQYF.

The genes are TRBV5-4 and TRBJ2-3, with no clear D. Germline values: CDR1 SGHNT, CDR2 YYREEE (reference sequence). The CDR3 is made up of 14 amino acids. V lost 2 bases and J 0 bases, leaving 7 bases between the germline ends. CDR3: CASSFVTSTDTQYF. In DNA form, the CDR3 reads TGTGCCAGCAGCTTTGTTACTAGCACAGATACGCAGTATTTT.

The chain couples TRBV23-1 to TRBJ1-1; 7 bases agree with TRBD1. TRBV23-1 is an open reading frame, and its role is uncertain. The CDR3 is made up of 15 amino acids. Trimming took 0 bases from V and 3 from J; bases not matched to a gene: 4. CDR3 coding DNA: TGCGCCAGCAGTCAATCGGAGGGGACAGACACTGAAGCTTTCTTT. Encoded protein: CASSQSEGTDTEAFF.